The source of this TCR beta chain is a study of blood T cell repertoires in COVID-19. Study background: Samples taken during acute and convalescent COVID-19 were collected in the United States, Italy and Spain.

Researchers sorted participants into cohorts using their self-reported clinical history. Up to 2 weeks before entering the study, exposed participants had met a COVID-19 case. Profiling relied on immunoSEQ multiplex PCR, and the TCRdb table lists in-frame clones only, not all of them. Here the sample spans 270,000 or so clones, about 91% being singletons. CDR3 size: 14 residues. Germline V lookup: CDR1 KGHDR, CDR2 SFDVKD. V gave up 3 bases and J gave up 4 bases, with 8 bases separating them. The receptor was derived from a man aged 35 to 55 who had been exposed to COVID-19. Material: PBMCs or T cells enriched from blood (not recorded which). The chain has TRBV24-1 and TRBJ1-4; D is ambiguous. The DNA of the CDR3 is TGTGCCACCAGTGATGAGCTCCTTAATGAAAAACTGTTTTTT. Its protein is CATSDELLNEKLFF.